The following is a T cell receptor beta chain sequence with its context. Its cognate antigen is unknown. This specimen comes from a study of T cells in Graves' hyperthyroidism and ophthalmopathy. Findings and caveats of the study: Most expanded thyroid clonotypes above 0.001 recurred in blood.

There are 14 residues in the CDR3. V lost 0 bases and J 9 bases, leaving 12 bases between the germline ends. Germline CDR1 DFQATT, CDR2 SNEGSKA (reference sequence). RNA transcripts served as the template for amplifying TCR beta CDR3 regions. HTBI primers were employed in a first-round RT-PCR of the TCR CDR3. TCRdb redid the calling of the multiplex PCR reads with MiXCR, one entry per CDR3 protein. The data contain about 570,000 distinct CDR3 sequences, under 60% of them singletons. The diagnostic basis comprised clinical symptoms, serum thyroxine and TRAb, thyroid ultrasound and orbital computed tomography.

The TCR sequence derives from an adult woman with Graves' disease, either hyperthyroidism or ophthalmopathy (not recorded which). The chain couples TRBV20-1 to TRBJ1-6; D not resolved. Sequenced sample: peripheral blood or thyroid tissue (not recorded which). The CDR3, as DNA: TGCAGTGCTAGAGATGGGAGGGAGGGTTCACCCCTCCACTTT. Its translation is CSARDGREGSPLHF.